The clone carrying this T cell receptor beta chain has a handful of counts. Its antigen is still unknown. The data were taken from a study of Ad26.COV2.S vaccination and SARS-CoV-2 variants. The sample's treatment: roughly 18 received Ad26.COV2.S at low or high dose, single or two shots; several received placebo; per-sample allocation not given. Day 63 after the first injection of vaccine or placebo was the sampling time. Vaccine was an Ad26 vector expressing Wuhan-strain SARS-CoV-2 spike. Sequencing was performed with immunoSEQ multiplex PCR; in TCRdb, only in-frame clones are kept and a portion is missing. This table has about 680,000 clones, 80% to 90% appearing once. The CDR3 totals 14 residues. With V trimmed by 5 bases and J by 0 bases, 2 bases remained unmatched. CDR1 is MNHEY and CDR2 is SVGAGI in the germline V gene. Findings and caveats of the study: CD8+ and CD4+ T cells specific for spike reportedly responded with substantial breadth after vaccination.

This sequence joins TRBV6-5 and TRBJ1-1, with 8 bases that match TRBD1. The receptor comes from a person aged 18-65 years who received the Ad26.COV2.S COVID-19 vaccine or a placebo. Sequenced here: peripheral blood, sampled in a trial of Ad26.COV2.S vaccine versus placebo. CDR3 protein: CASSRQGMNTEAFF. The CDR3 bases are TGTGCCAGCAGTCGACAGGGGATGAACACTGAAGCTTTCTTT.